This entry features one TCR beta chain sequence. The target antigen is unknown. The data were obtained in a study of cytomegalovirus exposure and HLA in healthy donors. Study results and caveats: In vitro experiments confirmed that three CMV-associated chains were specific for CMV antigens. Subsequent analysis revealed that first-cohort TCR clusters tended to co-occur in the 130 or so validation repertoires.

The study drew the donors from its approximately 110-subject validation cohort, separate from the approximately 700-subject first cohort. V was clipped by 4 bases and J by 5 bases; unmatched bases: 7. The CDR3 spans 15 residues. Per germline, CDR1 SGHTA and CDR2 FQGTGA. The data were produced by immunoSEQ multiplex PCR, yet TCRdb's version contains in-frame clones alone and is incomplete. The sample contains around 130,000 clones, more than 70% of which appear only once. This chain links TRBV7-3 with TRBJ1-4, with 7 bases aligning to TRBD1. The sample taken for sequencing was PBMCs. The source of this sequence is a woman aged 25 to 39 in good health and CMV-seronegative. The CDR3: CASSYRQGGNEKLFF. The CDR3 nucleotides read TGTGCCAGCAGCTATCGACAGGGAGGAAATGAAAAACTGTTTTTT.